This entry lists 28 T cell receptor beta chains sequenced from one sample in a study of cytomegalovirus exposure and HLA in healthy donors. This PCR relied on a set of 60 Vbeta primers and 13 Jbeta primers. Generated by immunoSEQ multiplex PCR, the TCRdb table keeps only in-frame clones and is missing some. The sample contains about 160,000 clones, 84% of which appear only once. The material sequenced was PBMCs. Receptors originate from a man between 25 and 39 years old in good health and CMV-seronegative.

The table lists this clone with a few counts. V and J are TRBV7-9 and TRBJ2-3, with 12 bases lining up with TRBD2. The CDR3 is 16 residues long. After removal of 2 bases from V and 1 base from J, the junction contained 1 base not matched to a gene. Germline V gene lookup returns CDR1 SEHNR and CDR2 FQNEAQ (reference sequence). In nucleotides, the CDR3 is TGTGCCAGCAGCTTACTAGCGGGGGGGCGCACAGATACGCAGTATTTT. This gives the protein CASSLLAGGRTDTQYF.

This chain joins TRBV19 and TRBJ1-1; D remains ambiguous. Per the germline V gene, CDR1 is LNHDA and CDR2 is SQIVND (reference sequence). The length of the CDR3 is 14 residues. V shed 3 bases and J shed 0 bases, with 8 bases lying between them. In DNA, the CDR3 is TGTGCCAGTAGTATCACCCCAGTGAACACTGAAGCTTTCTTT. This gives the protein CASSITPVNTEAFF.

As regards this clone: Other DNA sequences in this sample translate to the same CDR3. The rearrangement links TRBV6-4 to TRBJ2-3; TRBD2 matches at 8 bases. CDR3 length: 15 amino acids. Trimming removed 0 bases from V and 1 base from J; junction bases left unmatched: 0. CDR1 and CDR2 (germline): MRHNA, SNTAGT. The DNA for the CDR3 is TGTGCCAGCAGTGACTCCGGGGGGGGCACAGATACGCAGTATTTT. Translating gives CASSDSGGGTDTQYF.

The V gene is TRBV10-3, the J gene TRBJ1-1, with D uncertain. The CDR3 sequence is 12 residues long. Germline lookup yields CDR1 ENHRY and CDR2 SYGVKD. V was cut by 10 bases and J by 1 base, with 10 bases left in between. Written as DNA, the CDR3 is TGTGCCAGTCAGAACCCGAACACTGAAGCTTTCTTT. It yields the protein CASQNPNTEAFF.

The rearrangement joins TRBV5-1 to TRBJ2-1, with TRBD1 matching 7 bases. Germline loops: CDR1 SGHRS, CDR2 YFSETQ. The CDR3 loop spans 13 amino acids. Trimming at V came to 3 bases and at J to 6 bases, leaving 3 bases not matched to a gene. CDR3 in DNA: TGCGCCAGCAGCTCGACAGGGAGCAATGAGCAGTTCTTC. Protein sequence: CASSSTGSNEQFF.

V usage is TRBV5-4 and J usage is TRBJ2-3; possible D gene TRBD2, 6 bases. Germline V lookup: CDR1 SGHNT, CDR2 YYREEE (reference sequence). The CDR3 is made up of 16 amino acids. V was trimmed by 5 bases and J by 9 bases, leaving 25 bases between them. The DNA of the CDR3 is TGTGCCAGCAGTTTAACCGGGACTGTGGGGGTTGCCACGCAGTATTTT. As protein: CASSLTGTVGVATQYF.

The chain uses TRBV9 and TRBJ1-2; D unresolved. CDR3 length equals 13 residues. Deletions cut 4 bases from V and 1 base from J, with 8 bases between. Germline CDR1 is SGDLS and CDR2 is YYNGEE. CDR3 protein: CASSPEGNYGYTF. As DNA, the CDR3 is TGTGCCAGCAGCCCCGAGGGTAACTATGGCTACACCTTC. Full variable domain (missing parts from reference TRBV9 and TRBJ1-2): DSGVTQTPKHLITATGQRVTLRCSPRSGDLSVYWYQQSLDQGLQFLIQYYNGEERAKGNILERFSAQQFPDLHSELNLSSLELGDSALYFCASSPEGNYGYTFGSGTRLTVV.

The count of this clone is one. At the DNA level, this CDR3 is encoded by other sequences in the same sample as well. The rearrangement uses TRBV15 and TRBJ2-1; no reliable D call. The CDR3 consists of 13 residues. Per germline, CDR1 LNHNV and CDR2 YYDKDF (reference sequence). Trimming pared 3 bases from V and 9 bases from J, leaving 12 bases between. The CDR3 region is CATSRERAGEQFF. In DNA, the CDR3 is TGTGCCACCAGCAGGGAACGTGCAGGTGAGCAGTTCTTC.

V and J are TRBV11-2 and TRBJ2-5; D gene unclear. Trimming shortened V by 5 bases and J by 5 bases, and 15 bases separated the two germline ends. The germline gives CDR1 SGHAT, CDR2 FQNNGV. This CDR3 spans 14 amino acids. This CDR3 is CASSKDPERETQYF. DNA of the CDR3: TGTGCCAGCAGCAAAGACCCTGAGAGGGAGACCCAGTACTTC.

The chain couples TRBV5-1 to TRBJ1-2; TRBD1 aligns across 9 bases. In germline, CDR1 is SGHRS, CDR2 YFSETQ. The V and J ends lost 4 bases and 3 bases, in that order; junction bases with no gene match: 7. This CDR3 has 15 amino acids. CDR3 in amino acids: CASSGGTGGDYGYTF. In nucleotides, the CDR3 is TGCGCCAGCAGCGGAGGAACAGGGGGCGACTATGGCTACACCTTC.

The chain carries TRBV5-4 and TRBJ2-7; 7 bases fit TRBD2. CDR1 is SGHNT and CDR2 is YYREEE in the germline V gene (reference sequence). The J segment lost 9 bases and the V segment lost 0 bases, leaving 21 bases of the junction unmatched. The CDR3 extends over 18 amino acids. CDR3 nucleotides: TGTGCCAGCAGCTTGGGGGGCGGCGGCGGGAGTTTAGGGCAGGTGCAGTACTTC. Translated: CASSLGGGGGSLGQVQYF.

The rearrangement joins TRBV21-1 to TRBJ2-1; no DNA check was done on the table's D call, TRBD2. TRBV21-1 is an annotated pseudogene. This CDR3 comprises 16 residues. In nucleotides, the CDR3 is TGTGCCAGCAGCAAACCGGGAGAGGGGATCTACAATGAGCAGTTCTTC. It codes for CASSKPGEGIYNEQFF.

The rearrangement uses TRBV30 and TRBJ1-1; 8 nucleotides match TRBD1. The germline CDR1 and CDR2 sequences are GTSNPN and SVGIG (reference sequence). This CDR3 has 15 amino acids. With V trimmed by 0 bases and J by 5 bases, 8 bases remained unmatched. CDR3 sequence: CAWSVGARGQTEAFF. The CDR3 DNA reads TGTGCCTGGAGTGTAGGGGCCAGGGGGCAGACTGAAGCTTTCTTT.

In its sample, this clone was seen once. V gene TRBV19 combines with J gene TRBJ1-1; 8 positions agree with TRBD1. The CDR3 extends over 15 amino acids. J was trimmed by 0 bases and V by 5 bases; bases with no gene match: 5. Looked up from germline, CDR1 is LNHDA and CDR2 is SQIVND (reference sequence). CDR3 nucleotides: TGTGCCAGTAGTGCGGACAGGGCCTTGAACACTGAAGCTTTCTTT. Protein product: CASSADRALNTEAFF.

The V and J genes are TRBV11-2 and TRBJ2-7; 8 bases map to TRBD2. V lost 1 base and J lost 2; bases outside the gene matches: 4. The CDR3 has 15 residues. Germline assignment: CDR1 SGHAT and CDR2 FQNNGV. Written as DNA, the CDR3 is TGTGCCAGCAGCTTAGGTACCGGGAGGGCCTACGAGCAGTACTTC. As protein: CASSLGTGRAYEQYF.

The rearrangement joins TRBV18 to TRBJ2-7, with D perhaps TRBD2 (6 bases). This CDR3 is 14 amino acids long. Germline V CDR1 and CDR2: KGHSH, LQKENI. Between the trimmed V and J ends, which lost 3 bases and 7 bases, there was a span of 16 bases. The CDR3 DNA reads TGTGCCAGCTCACCGCCGGGACTCCCAGGGGAGCAGTACTTC. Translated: CASSPPGLPGEQYF.

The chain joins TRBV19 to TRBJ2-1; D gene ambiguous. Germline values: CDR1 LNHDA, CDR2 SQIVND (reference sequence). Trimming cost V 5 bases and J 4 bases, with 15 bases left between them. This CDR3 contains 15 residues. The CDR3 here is CASSFEYYRYNEQFF. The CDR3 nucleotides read TGTGCCAGTAGTTTTGAGTATTATCGGTACAATGAGCAGTTCTTC. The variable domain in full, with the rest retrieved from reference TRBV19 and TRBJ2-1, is DGGITQSPKYLFRKEGQNVTLSCEQNLNHDAMYWYRQDPGQGLRLIYYSQIVNDFQKGDIAEGYSVSREKKESFPLTVTSAQKNPTAFYLCASSFEYYRYNEQFFGPGTRLTVL.

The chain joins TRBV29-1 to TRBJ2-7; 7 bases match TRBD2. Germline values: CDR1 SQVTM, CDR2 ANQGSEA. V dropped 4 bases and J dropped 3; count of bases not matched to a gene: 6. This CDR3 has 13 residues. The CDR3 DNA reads TGCAGCGTTGGTAACGAGCGGGGCTACGAGCAGTACTTC. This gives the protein CSVGNERGYEQYF.

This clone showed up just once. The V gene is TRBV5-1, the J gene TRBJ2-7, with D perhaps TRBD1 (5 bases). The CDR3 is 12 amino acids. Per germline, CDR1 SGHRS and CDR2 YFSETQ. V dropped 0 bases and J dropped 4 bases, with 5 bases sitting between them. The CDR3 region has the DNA TGCGCCAGCAGCTTGGGACAGTACGAGCAGTACTTC. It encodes CASSLGQYEQYF.

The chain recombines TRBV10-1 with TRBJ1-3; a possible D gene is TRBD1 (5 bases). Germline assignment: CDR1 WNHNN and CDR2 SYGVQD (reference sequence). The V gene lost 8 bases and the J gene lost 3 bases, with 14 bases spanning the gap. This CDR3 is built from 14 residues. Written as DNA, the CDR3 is TGCGCCAGCTCGGACACAGTAAATGGAAACACCATATATTTT. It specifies CASSDTVNGNTIYF.

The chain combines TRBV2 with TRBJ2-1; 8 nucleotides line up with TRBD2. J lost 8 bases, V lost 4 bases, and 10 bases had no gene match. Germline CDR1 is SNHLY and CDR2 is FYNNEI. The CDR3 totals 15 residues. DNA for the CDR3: TGTGCCAGCAGTGGGGGGACTAGGGTGGGAGATGAGCAGTTCTTC. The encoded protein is CASSGGTRVGDEQFF.

CDR3 loop: CASTLQRQGQAGANVLTF. The CDR3 DNA reads as TGTGCCAGCACCCTACAACGACAGGGGCAGGCTGGGGCCAACGTCCTGACTTTC. The chain is built from TRBV5-5 and TRBJ2-6, with 8 bases aligning to TRBD1. This CDR3 spans 18 amino acids. Germline V CDR1 and CDR2: SGHKS, YYEKEE (reference sequence). Germline trimming cut 6 bases from V and 2 bases from J; bases unmatched to any gene: 13. Complete variable domain (other parts from reference TRBV5-5 and TRBJ2-6): DAGVTQSPTHLIKTRGQQVTLRCSPISGHKSVSWYQQVLGQGPQFIFQYYEKEERGRGNFPDRFSARQFPNYSSELNVNALLLGDSALYLCASTLQRQGQAGANVLTFGAGSRLTVL.

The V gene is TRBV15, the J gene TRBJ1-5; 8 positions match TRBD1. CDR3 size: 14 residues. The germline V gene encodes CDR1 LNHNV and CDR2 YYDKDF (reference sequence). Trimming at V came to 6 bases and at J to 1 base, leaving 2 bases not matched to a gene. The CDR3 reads CATRAGGSNQPQHF. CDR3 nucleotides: TGTGCCACCAGGGCAGGGGGCAGCAATCAGCCCCAGCATTTT.

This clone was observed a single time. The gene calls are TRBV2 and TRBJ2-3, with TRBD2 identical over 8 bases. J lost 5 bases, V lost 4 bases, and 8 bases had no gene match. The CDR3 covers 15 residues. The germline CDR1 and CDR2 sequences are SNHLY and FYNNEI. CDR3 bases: TGTGCCAGCAGTGCTACGGGGGGGCGGGGAGATACGCAGTATTTT. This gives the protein CASSATGGRGDTQYF.

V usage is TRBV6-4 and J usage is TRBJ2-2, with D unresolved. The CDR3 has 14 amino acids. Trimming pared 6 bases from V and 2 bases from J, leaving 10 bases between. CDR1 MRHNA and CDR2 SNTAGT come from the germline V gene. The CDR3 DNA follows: TGTGCCAGCAGCAAAGAGATTAACACCGGGGAGCTGTTTTTT. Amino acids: CASSKEINTGELFF.

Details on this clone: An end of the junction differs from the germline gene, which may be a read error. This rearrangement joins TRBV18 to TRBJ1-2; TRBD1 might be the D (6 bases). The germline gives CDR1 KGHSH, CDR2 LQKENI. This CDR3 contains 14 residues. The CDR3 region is CASSPDTGGRGYSF. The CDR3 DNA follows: TGTGCCAGCTCACCTGACACTGGGGGCAGGGGCTACTCCTTC.

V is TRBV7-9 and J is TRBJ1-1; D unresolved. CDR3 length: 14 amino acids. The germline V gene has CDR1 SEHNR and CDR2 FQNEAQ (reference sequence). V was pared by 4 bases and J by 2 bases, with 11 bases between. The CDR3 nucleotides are TGTGCCAGCAGCTCCGGTACGCTCAACACTGAAGCTTTCTTT. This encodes CASSSGTLNTEAFF.

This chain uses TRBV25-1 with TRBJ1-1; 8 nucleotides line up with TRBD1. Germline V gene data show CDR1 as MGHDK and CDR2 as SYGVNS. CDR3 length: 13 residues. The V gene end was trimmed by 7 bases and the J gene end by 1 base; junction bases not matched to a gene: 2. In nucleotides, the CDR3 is TGTGCCAGCACAGGACAGGGGAACACTGAAGCTTTCTTT. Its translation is CASTGQGNTEAFF.